The rows below give T cell receptor beta chains drawn from one sample of a study of human thymus T cells. Some clones are missing from TCRdb's copy, which holds only in-frame ones; the method was immunoSEQ multiplex PCR. The data contain tens of thousands of clones, 95% of them singletons. Input material: thymus tissue. These receptors originate from a girl in the first two years of life with a congenital heart defect but otherwise immunologically healthy. The CDR3 runs from the conserved cysteine through the conserved F or W. Fields, in order: clone size, J gene, V gene, D gene, CDR3 DNA, CDR3 protein. A D gene is named only where the DNA matches it firmly. Only part of the rows carry a size: once, few, many, or a class if the clone is expanded.

NA	TRBJ1-1	TRBV7-9	TRBD1	TGTGCCAGCAGCCCCGGGACAGCTGAAGCTTTCTTT	CASSPGTAEAFF
NA	TRBJ2-3	TRBV29-1	TRBD1	TGCAGCGTTGGATCCAACAGGGGGAAGGCGACAGATACGCAGTATTTT	CSVGSNRGKATDTQYF
NA	TRBJ2-7	TRBV2	NA	TGTGCCAGCAGTGAAGGGACTCTCTACGAGCAGTACTTC	CASSEGTLYEQYF
NA	TRBJ2-3	TRBV27	NA	TGTGCCAGCAGTCCCATAACAACTAAAGACCGTCCCCCCACAGATACGCAGTATTTT	CASSPITTKDRPPTDTQYF
NA	TRBJ2-7	TRBV5-5	NA	TGTGCCAGCAGCTTGGCGGCTGGGGCCTACGAGCAGTACTTC	CASSLAAGAYEQYF
NA	TRBJ1-3	TRBV6-6	NA	TGTGCCAGCAGCCCCGACACCATTTCTGGAAACACCATATATTTT	CASSPDTISGNTIYF
NA	TRBJ2-1	TRBV4-1	TRBD2	TGCGCCAGCAGCCAAGATAAGAGCGGGAGCTTGGTTGAGCAGTTCTTC	CASSQDKSGSLVEQFF
once	TRBJ2-3	TRBV4-2	TRBD2	TGTGCCAGCAGCCAAGTGGTGGGCTCGCGGGAGGGCTACACAGATACGCAGTATTTT	CASSQVVGSREGYTDTQYF
NA	TRBJ1-1	TRBV2	TRBD1	TGTGCCAGCAGTGAAGTGTTTCAGGGGGCGACGGAAGCTTTCTTT	CASSEVFQGATEAFF
NA	TRBJ1-2	TRBV18	NA	TGTGCCAGCTCACCGCCGAATACTTTGGACTATGGCTACACCTTC	CASSPPNTLDYGYTF
NA	TRBJ1-5	TRBV19	TRBD1	TGTGCCAGTAGTATTGAACCGGACAGGGAATCTCAGCCCCAGCATTTT	CASSIEPDRESQPQHF
NA	TRBJ1-4	TRBV6-5	TRBD1	TGTGCCAGCAGTTACGAACCGGGACAGGAATATGAAAAACTGTTTTTT	CASSYEPGQEYEKLFF
once	TRBJ1-1	TRBV7-9	NA	TGTGCCAGCAGCTTCGATTGTCAGGGAATAGAACCGAACACTGAAGCTTTCTTT	CASSFDCQGIEPNTEAFF
NA	TRBJ1-1	TRBV27	TRBD1	TGTGCCAGCCCTTTTCGAGGACAGGGGGCCGGGAACACTGAAGCTTTCTTT	CASPFRGQGAGNTEAFF
NA	TRBJ1-3	TRBV9	TRBD1	TGTGCCAGCAGCTCCGGGACAGGGGCGGGAAACACCATATATTTT	CASSSGTGAGNTIYF
NA	TRBJ2-1	TRBV29-1	NA	TGCAGCGTTGAATGGCGGGATCGGCAGTTCTTC	CSVEWRDRQFF
NA	TRBJ2-1	TRBV7-2	TRBD2	TGTGCCAGCAGCTTACTACTAGCGGGAGGGCCTGGTAATGAGCAGTTCTTC	CASSLLLAGGPGNEQFF
once	TRBJ1-2	TRBV18	NA	TGTGCCAGCTCACTGCGGACTGGCTACACCTTC	CASSLRTGYTF
NA	TRBJ2-7	TRBV7-2	TRBD2	TGTGCCAGCAGCTTAATTTTGACGGGAGGGCCTCACGAGCAGTACTTC	CASSLILTGGPHEQYF
NA	TRBJ2-7	TRBV5-4	TRBD2	TGTGCCAGCAGCTTCAGACTAGCGGGGTTCTCCTACGAGCAGTACTTC	CASSFRLAGFSYEQYF
NA	TRBJ2-2	TRBV5-6	NA	TGTGCCAGCAGCTTGAGTCTCGCCCCCGGGGAGCTGTTTTTT	CASSLSLAPGELFF
NA	TRBJ2-3	TRBV11-1	TRBD2	TGTGCCAGCAGCTTAGGGACTAGCGGGAGTAAGACCACAGATACGCAGTATTTT	CASSLGTSGSKTTDTQYF
NA	TRBJ2-7	TRBV2	NA	TGTGCCAGCAGTGAAACGAGAGAGATCCGGGACCCCCAGGAACACGAGCAGTACTTC	CASSETREIRDPQEHEQYF
NA	TRBJ2-1	TRBV27	NA	TGTGCCACCAGGAGGGCCTTGAGCTCCAATGAGCAGTTCTTC	CATRRALSSNEQFF
NA	TRBJ1-1	TRBV7-8	TRBD1	TGTGCCAGCAGCTTAGGCCGGGACAGGGCAGATAAAATGAACACTGAAGCTTTCTTT	CASSLGRDRADKMNTEAFF
NA	TRBJ2-7	TRBV27	NA	TGTGCCAGCAGTTTAGGTGGGTCCAGCTCCTACGAGCAGTACTTC	CASSLGGSSSYEQYF
NA	TRBJ2-3	TRBV2	NA	TGTGCCACGGACCCAGATACGCAGTATTTT	CATDPDTQYF
NA	TRBJ1-4	TRBV4-3	NA	TGCGCCAGCAGCCAAGGGGCGGATCCGGGGGTTGACAATGAAAAACTGTTTTTT	CASSQGADPGVDNEKLFF
once	TRBJ1-4	TRBV4-1	TRBD1	TGCGCCAGCAGCCCCGGGGGACAGCGAAATGAAAAACTGTTTTTT	CASSPGGQRNEKLFF
NA	TRBJ2-1	TRBV20-1	NA	TGCAGTGCTCTAGGAAATGAGCAGTTCTTC	CSALGNEQFF
NA	TRBJ1-2	TRBV5-5	NA	TGTGCCAGCAGCTCTCTCGACAGGAGAGCTAACTATGGCTACACCTTC	CASSSLDRRANYGYTF
NA	TRBJ2-2	TRBV15	NA	TGTGCCACCAGCAGTTCAAACCCCGGGACCACTAACACCGGGGAGCTGTTTTTT	CATSSSNPGTTNTGELFF
NA	TRBJ1-2	TRBV5-4	NA	TGTGCCAGCAGCTTGGCCGGGCGGGTCTACACCTTC	CASSLAGRVYTF
NA	TRBJ1-4	TRBV18	NA	TGTGCCAGCTCACCACGGCAGGCGATTAATGAAAAACTGTTTTTT	CASSPRQAINEKLFF
NA	TRBJ2-1	TRBV4-1	NA	TGCGCCAGCAGCCACCAAGGGCGGGGATTGGGTGAGCAGTTCTTC	CASSHQGRGLGEQFF
NA	TRBJ2-2	TRBV4-3	TRBD2	TGCGCCAGCAGCCAAGATCGCGGGGGGCGGTACACCGGGGAGCTGTTTTTT	CASSQDRGGRYTGELFF
NA	TRBJ2-3	TRBV5-1	TRBD2	TGCGCCAGCAGCCTTGGACTAGCGGGGTACACAGATACGCAGTATTTT	CASSLGLAGYTDTQYF
NA	TRBJ1-1	TRBV6-5	NA	TGTGCCAGCAGCCCAGAACGAAGAGGCCGGACCGAAGCTTTCTTT	CASSPERRGRTEAFF
few	TRBJ1-1	TRBV28	NA	TGTGCCAGCAGTTTATGCAGGGACAATGAGTCCACTGAAGCTTTCTTT	CASSLCRDNESTEAFF
NA	TRBJ2-3	TRBV7-9	TRBD2	TGTGCCAGCAGCCAAGGGAGAGCGGGAAGCACAGATACGCAGTATTTT	CASSQGRAGSTDTQYF
NA	TRBJ2-2	TRBV12-5	NA	TGTGCTAGTGGTTCCCTTAGAGGGGGAAGCACCGGGGAGCTGTTTTTT	CASGSLRGGSTGELFF
NA	TRBJ1-5	TRBV4-1	NA	TGCGCCAGCAGCTCACAAGGTCTGACGCCCCAGCATTTT	CASSSQGLTPQHF
NA	TRBJ1-3	TRBV5-4	NA	TGTGCCAGCAGCTTGGTCCAACAGGGTGGGGGTGCTGGAAACACCATATATTTT	CASSLVQQGGGAGNTIYF
NA	TRBJ1-5	TRBV2	NA	TGTGCCAGCAGTGAATTATACAGGAGCAATCAGCCCCAGCATTTT	CASSELYRSNQPQHF
NA	TRBJ2-3	TRBV11-2	TRBD2	TGTGCCAGCAGTAGCGGGAGGGCCCAAGATACGCAGTATTTT	CASSSGRAQDTQYF
NA	TRBJ1-2	TRBV6-6	NA	TGTGCCAGCAGAGAACTTAACTATGGCTACACCTTC	CASRELNYGYTF
NA	TRBJ1-1	TRBV5-1	TRBD1	TGCGCCAGCAGCTTGGCCACAGGGGGCGGGACTGAAGCTTTCTTT	CASSLATGGGTEAFF
NA	TRBJ2-3	TRBV25-1	TRBD2	TGTGCCAGCTCTAGCGGGGCAAGCACAGATACGCAGTATTTT	CASSSGASTDTQYF
NA	TRBJ1-4	TRBV18	NA	TGTGCCAGCTCACCGAGGCGGGGGTCGATTGAAAAACTGTTTTTT	CASSPRRGSIEKLFF
NA	TRBJ2-4	TRBV5-6	NA	TGTGCCAGCAGCCCCGTCAGGGATCGGGCCAAAAACATTCAGTACTTC	CASSPVRDRAKNIQYF
NA	TRBJ2-1	TRBV6-1	TRBD2	TGTGCCAGCAGTGAAATGCTAGCGGCATACAATGAGCAGTTCTTC	CASSEMLAAYNEQFF
NA	TRBJ1-1	TRBV6-1	NA	TGTGCCAGCAGTGAGAATCTTCGGGGGGCGTCTTACACTGAAGCTTTCTTT	CASSENLRGASYTEAFF
once	TRBJ2-3	TRBV15	NA	TGTGCCACCAGGTCAGGGGTGAGCACAGATACGCAGTATTTT	CATRSGVSTDTQYF
NA	TRBJ1-2	TRBV6-1	NA	TGTGCCAGCGACCAATTTCGGATTTCTAACTATGGCTACACCTTC	CASDQFRISNYGYTF